This TCR beta chain was observed in a study of neurological immune-mediated disorders. The unsorted libraries originated from 2 million PBMCs kept at -80 C. This clonotype has at least ten counts. CDR1 is SEHNR and CDR2 is FQNEAQ in the germline V gene (reference sequence). This CDR3 contains 15 residues. V lost 4 bases and J lost 4, with 17 bases in between. One entry per CDR3 protein, called by TCRdb with MiXCR from the 5' RACE reads. The table lists about 50,000 distinct CDR3 sequences, 10% of them singletons. V gene TRBV7-9 combines with J gene TRBJ2-7; D is ambiguous. The source material was PBMCs. The sequence came from a man in his 70s with HTLV-1-associated myelopathy (HAM/TSP). The CDR3 sequence: CASSSPTRTRYEQYF. The CDR3 bases are TGTGCCAGCAGCTCACCTACGCGCACGAGATACGAGCAGTACTTC.